This T cell receptor beta chain was sequenced in a study of cytomegalovirus exposure and HLA in healthy donors. General observations from the study: The authors listed approximately 160 TCR beta chains as cytomegalovirus-associated. It was confirmed in vitro that a few of the CMV-associated chains were specific for CMV antigens.

Libraries were prepared by immunoSEQ multiplex PCR; TCRdb keeps only in-frame clonotypes and omits some of them. The sample has under 300,000 clones, around 85% seen once. In the case of this clone: Its target is not known.

The TCR sequence derives from a woman aged 18-29 years in good health and CMV-seronegative. Sequences were obtained from PBMCs.

CDR3 region: CASSPRWDRGTEAFF. The DNA of the CDR3 is TGTGCCAGCAGCCCTCGTTGGGACAGGGGCACTGAAGCTTTCTTT. The V and J genes are TRBV11-2 and TRBJ1-1; TRBD1 matches 10 bases. Germline trimming cut 5 bases from V and 4 bases from J; bases unmatched to any gene: 7. This CDR3 contains 15 residues. Germline CDR1 SGHAT, CDR2 FQNNGV.